This T cell receptor (beta chain) stems from a study of shared clonotypes between healthy human individuals. Overall study findings and caveats: As a rule, naive subsets had a larger estimated richness than memory subsets.

The data were produced by immunoSEQ multiplex PCR, yet TCRdb's version contains in-frame clones alone and is incomplete. Of 800,000 to 1,200,000 clones in the sample, approximately 80% were seen once. This clone showed up just a few times. The antigen remains undetermined. The CDR3 contains 14 residues. With 2 bases removed from V and 7 bases from J, the gap between germline ends came to 12 bases. Germline values: CDR1 MDHEN, CDR2 SYDVKM. This receptor was obtained from a man aged 18-30 years in good health. Some clones in this sample may be carry-over from other donors' samples. Sample: memory CD4+ T cells from PBMCs. Documented subset: CD45RA-negative fraction. The chain joins TRBV28 to TRBJ1-5, with D possibly being TRBD1 (5 bases). The CDR3 DNA follows: TGTGCCAGCAGTTTAGCGGGGGGTAAGCAGCCCCAGCATTTT. Amino acids: CASSLAGGKQPQHF.